These T cell receptor beta chains were read from a single sample in a study of cytomegalovirus exposure and HLA in healthy donors. Libraries were prepared by immunoSEQ multiplex PCR; TCRdb keeps only in-frame clonotypes and omits some of them. The sample yields about 200,000 clones, 70% to 80% seen once. The specimen sequenced was PBMCs. These receptors were taken from a girl between 10 and 17 years old in good health and CMV-seropositive. Each CDR3 is given with its conserved first and last residue.

j_gene: TRBJ2-3; v_gene: TRBV4-1; CDR3aa: CASSQTGRADTQYF
j_gene: TRBJ1-4; v_gene: TRBV19; CDR3aa: CASRPGQKNEKLFF
j_gene: TRBJ1-6; v_gene: TRBV7-2; CDR3aa: CASSLNSPLHF
j_gene: TRBJ2-3; v_gene: TRBV11-3; CDR3aa: CASSAAGGDTQYF
j_gene: TRBJ2-7; v_gene: TRBV4-2; CDR3aa: CASSQGRDRGGYEQYF
j_gene: TRBJ2-5; v_gene: TRBV6-1; CDR3aa: CASSLTRKYQETQYF
j_gene: TRBJ1-3; v_gene: TRBV29-1; CDR3aa: CSVARDSGNTIYF
j_gene: TRBJ2-2; v_gene: TRBV27; CDR3aa: CASRPGQGTGELFF
j_gene: TRBJ2-7; v_gene: TRBV7-9; CDR3aa: CASSADRGADEQYF
j_gene: TRBJ2-2; v_gene: TRBV2; CDR3aa: CASRMDSTGELFF
j_gene: TRBJ1-2; v_gene: TRBV9; CDR3aa: CASSVGEGDGYTF
j_gene: TRBJ2-5; v_gene: TRBV9; CDR3aa: CASSLTGTEKETQYF
j_gene: TRBJ2-3; v_gene: TRBV4-1; CDR3aa: CASSQEQADTQYF
j_gene: TRBJ1-1; v_gene: TRBV19; CDR3aa: CASRFGTNTEAFF
j_gene: TRBJ2-7; v_gene: TRBV30; CDR3aa: CAWSVQWSYEQYF
j_gene: TRBJ2-3; v_gene: TRBV5-6; CDR3aa: CASSWGLAGGRGTDTQYF
j_gene: TRBJ2-1; v_gene: TRBV7-2; CDR3aa: CASSSQGVYNEQFF
j_gene: TRBJ2-7; v_gene: TRBV15; CDR3aa: CATSRGTGEVYEQYF
j_gene: TRBJ2-3; v_gene: TRBV6-4; CDR3aa: CASSSGLATDTQYF
j_gene: TRBJ1-1; v_gene: TRBV9; CDR3aa: CASSVGGGTAEAFF
j_gene: TRBJ2-5; v_gene: TRBV6-1; CDR3aa: CASTGQGGSYF
j_gene: TRBJ2-7; v_gene: TRBV4-2; CDR3aa: CASSQVAGTPGEQYF
j_gene: TRBJ1-4; v_gene: TRBV30; CDR3aa: CAWSDGQGSEKLFF
j_gene: TRBJ1-2; v_gene: TRBV7-8; CDR3aa: CASSPLDRFNYGYTF
j_gene: TRBJ2-7; v_gene: TRBV5-6; CDR3aa: CAGSWATGGEQYF
j_gene: TRBJ1-2; v_gene: TRBV4-2; CDR3aa: CASSPRWGGLDSANYGYTF
j_gene: TRBJ2-5; v_gene: TRBV9; CDR3aa: CASSVDSGRGETQYF